This T cell receptor (beta chain) is drawn from a study of blood T cell repertoires in COVID-19. Turning to the study itself: There were acute and convalescent COVID-19 samples, and they came from the United States, Italy and Spain. From T cells, B-cell-depleted T cells, or PBMCs came the material, which was cDNA or gDNA.

V was cut by 1 base and J by 5 bases, with 8 bases left in between. CDR1 and CDR2 from the germline V gene are MGHRA and YSYEKL. This CDR3 is built from 13 residues. How the authors handled the data: Reference gene primer amplification gave estimated nucleated cell counts. TCRdb keeps only in-frame clones here, not all; method: immunoSEQ multiplex PCR. Clonal size and the V and J genes are those of that table, whereas D and trimming came from the DNA. The sample includes 200,000 to 250,000 clones, about 85% of them seen just once. Sequencing was done on a sample of peripheral blood. V usage is TRBV4-1 and J usage is TRBJ1-1; D call uncertain. The sequence was collected from a woman in her fifties or sixties who had recovered from COVID-19. CDR3 nucleotide sequence: TGCGCCAGCAGCCAAGTGGGGAGAACTGAAGCTTTCTTT. Translating it yields CASSQVGRTEAFF.